This record concerns one T cell receptor (beta chain) sequence. Profiled with immunoSEQ multiplex PCR; TCRdb holds only in-frame clones, not every one. The sample holds 150,000 to 200,000 clones, 86% seen once. The CDR3 totals 16 residues. CDR1 SGHRS and CDR2 YFSETQ come from the germline V gene. The junction had 10 bases not matched to a gene; V was cut back by 0 bases and J by 9 bases. The sample originates from a study of blood T cell repertoires in COVID-19. As for the study in general: Acute-phase and convalescent COVID-19 samples originated in the United States, Italy and Spain.

Patients in Seattle were enrolled during active infection, then followed longitudinally. The gene calls are TRBV5-1 and TRBJ2-1, with 9 bases fitting TRBD2. The TCR was taken from a woman in her sixties or seventies with COVID-19, enrolled during active disease. Sequenced: peripheral blood. The CDR3 region is CASSLAATSGRSEQFF. CDR3 sequence (DNA): TGCGCCAGCAGCTTGGCGGCGACTAGCGGAAGGAGTGAGCAGTTCTTC. Together with reference TRBV5-1 and TRBJ2-1, the CDR3 gives the full variable domain: KAGVTQTPRYLIKTRGQQVTLSCSPISGHRSVSWYQQTPGQGLQFLFEYFSETQRNKGNFPGRFSGRQFSNSRSEMNVSTLELGDSALYLCASSLAATSGRSEQFFGPGTRLTVL.